The clone carrying this T cell receptor beta chain was seen ten or more times. What it recognizes is unknown. This sample was included in a study of T cells after yellow fever vaccination. Study-wide context: Low-cell-number fractions underwent preparation using SMART-Seq v4 Ultra Low Input. Study results and limitations: Most clones from primary vaccination were detected again post-booster (roughly 96% CD4, 88% CD8).

Germline CDR1 reads DFQATT; CDR2 reads SNEGSKA (reference sequence). The CDR3 is 16 amino acids. Unmatched junction bases numbered 7, after V lost 5 bases and J lost 0 bases. Template-switching 5'RACE yielded the TCR cDNA; a universal primer site and UMIs were added in the process. A single record per CDR3 protein comes from TCRdb applying MiXCR to the 5' RACE reads. Here the sample spans about 210,000 distinct CDR3 sequences, roughly 3.3% being singletons. This sequence joins TRBV20-1 and TRBJ2-7, with 13 bases aligning to TRBD2. The sequencing used CD4+ T cells sorted from PBMCs, collected 10 days after the yellow fever booster vaccination. The clonotype was recovered from a man aged 18-30 years who received the YFV17D yellow fever vaccine. CDR3: CSAGGTSGKSSYEQYV. The CDR3 DNA reads TGCAGTGCTGGCGGGACTAGCGGGAAGAGCTCCTACGAGCAGTACGTC.